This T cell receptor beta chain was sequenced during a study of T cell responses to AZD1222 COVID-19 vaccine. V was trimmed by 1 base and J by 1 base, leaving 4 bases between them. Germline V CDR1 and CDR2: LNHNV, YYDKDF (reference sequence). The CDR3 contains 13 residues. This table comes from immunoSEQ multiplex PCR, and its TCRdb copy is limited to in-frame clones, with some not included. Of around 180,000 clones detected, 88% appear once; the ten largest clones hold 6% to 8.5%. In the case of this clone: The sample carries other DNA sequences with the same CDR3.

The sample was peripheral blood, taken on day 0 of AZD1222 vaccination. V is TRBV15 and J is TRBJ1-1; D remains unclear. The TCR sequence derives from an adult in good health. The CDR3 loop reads CATSRGENTEAFF. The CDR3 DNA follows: TGTGCCACCAGCAGAGGGGAGAACACTGAAGCTTTCTTT. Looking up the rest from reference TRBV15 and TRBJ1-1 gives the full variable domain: DAMVIQNPRYQVTQFGKPVTLSCSQTLNHNVMYWYQQKSSQAPKLLFHYYDKDFNNEADTPDNFQSRRPNTSFCFLDIRSPGLGDTAMYLCATSRGENTEAFFGQGTRLTVV.